Following are 6 T cell receptor beta chains from one sample sequenced in a study of PD-1 blockade in classical Hodgkin lymphoma. Generated by immunoSEQ multiplex PCR, the TCRdb table keeps only in-frame clones and is missing some. The repertoire has some 100,000 clones, about nine tenths of them found once; the top ten carry roughly 3%. All patients relapsed after autologous stem cell transplantation, and brentuximab vedotin exposure varied. Source: peripheral blood mononuclear cells (PBMCs), taken at baseline. The receptors were gathered from a human donor with classical Hodgkin lymphoma.

V is TRBV18 and J is TRBJ1-2; D gene uncertain. The V end was cut by 1 base, the J end by 8 bases, with 14 bases between. Germline loops: CDR1 KGHSH, CDR2 LQKENI. The CDR3 spans 14 residues. The CDR3: CASSPRVGDGGYTF. DNA for the CDR3: TGTGCCAGCTCACCACGGGTCGGGGATGGCGGCTACACCTTC.

The V gene is TRBV14, the J gene TRBJ1-2; D ambiguous. This CDR3 is built from 15 residues. Germline V gives CDR1 SGHDN, CDR2 FVKESK. V was cut by 4 bases and J by 4 bases, with 16 bases left in between. Here the CDR3 reads CASSPILQAFYGYTF. The CDR3 nucleotides read TGTGCCAGCAGCCCGATACTCCAGGCGTTCTATGGCTACACCTTC. Complete variable domain (other parts from reference TRBV14 and TRBJ1-2): EAGVTQFPSHSVIEKGQTVTLRCDPISGHDNLYWYRRVMGKEIKFLLHFVKESKQDESGMPNNRFLAERTGGTYSTLKVQPAELEDSGVYFCASSPILQAFYGYTFGSGTRLTVV.

CDR3 sequence: CASGYIANTGELFF. CDR3 nucleotide sequence: TGTGCCAGCGGCTACATCGCGAACACCGGGGAGCTGTTTTTT. The chain carries TRBV28 and TRBJ2-2; D uncertain. CDR1 and CDR2 from the germline V gene are MDHEN and SYDVKM. V lost 8 bases, J lost 0 bases, and 10 bases lay in between. CDR3 size: 14 residues.

The chain employs TRBV29-1 and TRBJ1-5; maybe TRBD1 (5 bases). V shed 4 bases and J shed 2 bases, with 12 bases lying between them. CDR1 is SQVTM, CDR2 ANQGSEA, per germline. The CDR3 consists of 14 residues. Here the CDR3 reads CSVVWQGGNQPQHF. CDR3 in DNA: TGCAGCGTTGTGTGGCAGGGAGGCAATCAGCCCCAGCATTTT.

The CDR3 loop is CASSQGGPPGQGGYGYTF. The DNA for the CDR3 is TGTGCCAGCAGCCAAGGCGGGCCACCGGGACAGGGTGGGTATGGCTACACCTTC. The gene calls are TRBV4-2 and TRBJ1-2; TRBD1 agrees at 9 bases. V gave up 1 base and J gave up 5 bases; unmatched junction bases: 14. The germline V gene encodes CDR1 LGHNA and CDR2 YNFKEQ. The CDR3 runs 18 residues.

This rearrangement joins TRBV28 to TRBJ2-5, with D tentatively TRBD1 (6 bases). Trimming left V 2 bases short and J 9 bases short, with 13 bases between. CDR3 length: 13 residues. Germline V gene data show CDR1 as MDHEN and CDR2 as SYDVKM. In DNA form, the CDR3 reads TGTGCCAGCAGTTTACAGGCAGGGGCGCCCCAGTACTTC. Translating gives CASSLQAGAPQYF. Full variable domain (remainder filled in from reference TRBV28 and TRBJ2-5): DVKVTQSSRYLVKRTGEKVFLECVQDMDHENMFWYRQDPGLGLRLIYFSYDVKMKEKGDIPEGYSVSREKKERFSLILESASTNQTSMYLCASSLQAGAPQYFGPGTRLLVL.